A single sample is the source of the 12 T cell receptor beta chains below, sequenced in a study of human T cells and chemical hapten exposure. MiXCR was run by TCRdb on the RACE reads, yielding one entry per CDR3 protein. The sample records 34,000 or so distinct CDR3 sequences, about a tenth being singletons. Documented time point: pre-sensitization, week 0. The treatment was: therapeutic diphenylcyclopropenone sensitization with weekly scalp DPC. The study extracted total RNA from unfractionated whole blood. The input for sequencing was whole blood, taken in connection with sensitization to the hapten diphenylcyclopropenone (DPC). Source of these receptors: a man aged 45-65 years with alopecia areata. Some clones in this sample may be carry-over from other donors' samples.

This clonotype was counted ten times or more. The rearrangement links TRBV6-6 to TRBJ2-7; TRBD1 aligns across 11 bases. This CDR3 spans 14 amino acids. V was clipped by 5 bases and J by 5 bases; unmatched bases: 5. Germline V gives CDR1 MNHNY, CDR2 SVGAGI (reference sequence). The CDR3 loop reads CASSDGQGANEQYF. CDR3 DNA sequence: TGTGCCAGCAGTGATGGACAGGGGGCAAACGAGCAGTACTTC.

This clonotype turned up a few times. The genes are TRBV2 and TRBJ2-5; the match to TRBD2 covers 14 bases. The trim removed 6 bases at V and 1 base at J, leaving 7 bases unmatched. The germline V gene has CDR1 SNHLY and CDR2 FYNNEI. This CDR3 spans 17 amino acids. CDR3 in DNA: TGTGCCAGCAGCCGCTTGGGGACTAGCGGGAGCCAAGAGACCCAGTACTTC. It codes for CASSRLGTSGSQETQYF.

This clonotype has at least ten counts. J is TRBJ2-7 and V is TRBV2; D perhaps matches TRBD2 (6 bases). CDR1 and CDR2 (germline): SNHLY, FYNNEI. V dropped 5 bases and J dropped 7 bases, with 15 bases sitting between them. There are 13 residues in the CDR3. Written as DNA, the CDR3 is TGTGCCAGCAGTCTGTACGGGGGAAGGGAGCAGTACTTC. Residues: CASSLYGGREQYF. Using reference TRBV2 and TRBJ2-7 for the parts outside the CDR3, the full variable domain is EPEVTQTPSHQVTQMGQEVILRCVPISNHLYFYWYRQILGQKVEFLVSFYNNEISEKSEIFDDQFSVERPDGSNFTLKIRSTKLEDSAMYFCASSLYGGREQYFGPGTRLTVT.

A few counts support this clonotype. The chain employs TRBV4-3 and TRBJ2-1; D remains unclear. CDR3 size: 17 residues. V shed 6 bases and J shed 0 bases, with 18 bases lying between them. From germline, CDR1 is LGHNA and CDR2 YSLEER. DNA of the CDR3: TGCGCCAGCAGTGAAGGAAGTAATCGTTACTCCTACAATGAGCAGTTCTTC. Translated: CASSEGSNRYSYNEQFF.

This clonotype was seen at least ten times. This chain uses TRBV5-1 with TRBJ1-5; D call uncertain. Trimming pared 2 bases from V and 3 bases from J, leaving 12 bases between. The length of the CDR3 is 15 residues. Germline V gene data show CDR1 as SGHRS and CDR2 as YFSETQ. The CDR3 nucleotides are TGCGCCAGCAGCTTCCAAGGCCTCAACAATCAGCCCCAGCATTTT. Encoded protein: CASSFQGLNNQPQHF.

This clonotype was counted between two and nine times. The V and J genes are TRBV11-3 and TRBJ2-2; D gene ambiguous. Germline lookup yields CDR1 SGHNT and CDR2 YENEEA. Trimming cost V 1 base and J 0 bases, with 3 bases left between them. This CDR3 is built from 14 residues. CDR3 in amino acids: CASSLAANTGELFF. The CDR3 nucleotides are TGTGCCAGCAGCTTAGCAGCGAACACCGGGGAGCTGTTTTTT.

This CDR3 reads CSVSTGAGANVLTF. The CDR3 DNA reads TGCAGCGTCAGTACAGGGGCTGGGGCCAACGTCCTGACTTTC. The V call is TRBV29-1, the J call TRBJ2-6; 7 nucleotides match TRBD1. CDR1 SQVTM and CDR2 ANQGSEA come from the germline V gene. With 6 bases clipped from V and 2 bases from J, the junction kept 4 bases outside the gene matches. CDR3 length: 14 amino acids. The entire variable domain, with the rest obtained from reference TRBV29-1 and TRBJ2-6, is as follows: SAVISQKPSRDICQRGTSLTIQCQVDSQVTMMFWYRQQPGQSLTLIATANQGSEATYESGFVIDKFPISRPNLTFSTLTVSNMSPEDSSIYLCSVSTGAGANVLTFGAGSRLTVL.

This clonotype appeared many times. The J gene is TRBJ2-7, the V gene TRBV4-1, with D unclear. The CDR3 is 15 residues long. Trimming removed 1 base at V and 2 bases at J, with 12 bases between. Germline values: CDR1 MGHRA, CDR2 YSYEKL. CDR3 amino acids: CASSQGWQAAYEQYF. The CDR3 region has the DNA TGCGCCAGCAGCCAAGGATGGCAGGCGGCCTACGAGCAGTACTTC.

Many counts were recorded for this clonotype. This chain connects TRBV12-3 or TRBV12-4 to TRBJ2-7; TRBD2 agrees at 12 bases. Trimming removed 5 bases from V and 2 bases from J; junction bases left unmatched: 13. The CDR3 contains 18 residues. The CDR3 spells CASSRETSGSWMAYEQYF. The CDR3 DNA reads TGTGCCAGCAGTAGAGAGACTAGCGGGAGTTGGATGGCCTACGAGCAGTACTTC.

This clonotype was recorded many times. The rearrangement links TRBV4-3 to TRBJ2-1, with D possibly being TRBD1 (5 bases). V was clipped by 1 base and J by 5 bases, with 12 bases between them. Germline assignment: CDR1 LGHNA and CDR2 YSLEER. This CDR3 has 15 residues. In DNA, the CDR3 is TGCGCCAGCAGCCAAGTCCCGAGACAGCACAATGAGCAGTTCTTC. Residues: CASSQVPRQHNEQFF.

This clonotype occurred many times. This sequence joins TRBV28 and TRBJ2-1; 9 positions agree with TRBD2. Trimming cost V 3 bases and J 3 bases; bases outside gene matches: 3. Germline assignment: CDR1 MDHEN and CDR2 SYDVKM. This CDR3 is built from 15 residues. This CDR3 is CASSFELAGYNEQFF. CDR3 DNA: TGTGCCAGCAGTTTTGAACTAGCGGGCTACAATGAGCAGTTCTTC.

At least ten counts were recorded for this clonotype. V and J are TRBV20-1 and TRBJ2-3; 8 positions match TRBD2. The V gene's germline CDR1 is DFQATT and CDR2 SNEGSKA (reference sequence). V was clipped by 3 bases and J by 3 bases; unmatched bases: 2. This CDR3 has 13 residues. This CDR3 reads CSASGRGTDTQYF. The CDR3 DNA is TGCAGTGCTAGCGGGAGGGGAACAGATACGCAGTATTTT.